This TCR beta chain was sequenced for a study of long-term antiretroviral therapy in people with HIV. Germline-derived CDR1 and CDR2 are LNHDA and SQIVND (reference sequence). This CDR3 contains 19 residues. V lost 7 bases to trimming and J lost 0 bases, with 22 bases between them. Points on this clone: Its antigen is undetermined.

Survey level was the resolution at which the v3.0 immunoSEQ assay ran. The method was immunoSEQ multiplex PCR; TCRdb's version includes in-frame clones alone and lacks a portion of them. The sample includes about 22,000 clones, around 80% of them seen just once. Until DNA extraction, the samples held between about 0.85-11 million cryopreserved PBMC. Whole-study results and caveats: Diversity went up after ART and still fell short of transplant donor controls. Blood in the study was drawn between about 2004 and 2017, possibly under older ART regimens, which may be less effective than current ones.

The sequences come from unsorted PBMCs, collected 0.5 years before starting antiretroviral therapy. The receptor was isolated from a man aged 40-55 years with HIV. The chain is built from TRBV19 and TRBJ2-6; D perhaps matches TRBD1 (6 bases). The CDR3 spells CASNRPWDTGPSGANVLTF. Here the CDR3 DNA reads TGTGCCAGTAACCGACCTTGGGACACCGGACCCTCTGGGGCCAACGTCCTGACTTTC.